This T cell receptor beta chain was sequenced in a study of cytomegalovirus exposure and HLA in healthy donors (dated by TCRdb to the late 2010s). For context, the study as a whole: In an earlier analysis of around 540 of the donors, 250 to 350 Gb of sequence data and just under 120 million unique TCR beta sequences from about 190 million T cells were reported. About 280 gigabases of sequencing data and approximately 85 million unique TCR sequences were included in an early release covering roughly 700 HLA-typed donors. Among the 398 genotyped donors, around 79% belonged to the genetic ancestry cluster associated with self-reported Caucasian donors. The aim of the study was to test whether cataloging public T cell receptors could identify signatures of past pathogen exposure. The study used immunosequencing to profile the T cell repertoires of under 700 subjects and linked those repertoires to cytomegalovirus serostatus. Besides the first cohort of about 730 subjects, a separate validation cohort made up of over 100 different subjects was used. To predict cytomegalovirus infection status, the study combined high-throughput TCR immunosequencing, statistical association of individual TCRs with disease status, and machine learning. To study patterns of TCR occurrence, a later analysis re-analyzed previously published TCR beta repertoires from 650 to 750 donors and added high-resolution HLA genotyping. In the later analysis, no new phenotypic data were used to find candidate immune exposures; instead, reliance was placed on TCR beta sequences and their occurrence across donors. An earlier analysis of around 580 of the donors used high-throughput TCR beta sequencing to judge whether each TCR beta V gene segment behaved as functional or pseudogenic. Donor age, sex, ethnicity and CMV serostatus were collected together with the repertoire data. Genome-wide SNP genotypes for about 65% of the roughly 670 donors were used in a later genetic analysis, which treated that subset as a discovery cohort. Every discovery cohort repertoire had been produced on one sequencing platform. Both class I and class II loci were covered by HLA typing, at four-digit resolution. The number of typed donors differed by locus: roughly 620-640 for A, B, C, DRB1 and DQB1; some 500 for DQA1; 606 for DPA1; and some 450 for DPB1. Several DR-DQ haplotypes were handled as single units for association and clustering because linkage in the cohort was strong. Across about 380 genotyped donors of the cohort, an average of about 240,000 unique TCR beta nucleotide sequences per donor were sequenced, and roughly 20% of those sequences were non-productive. The investigation overall reported the following: While some public TCRs were present in many individuals, most TCR sequences turned up only very rarely across donors. A later analysis reported that several top co-occurrence clusters appeared linked to parvovirus B19, influenza, CMV and Epstein-Barr virus. A further reported finding was that TCR beta sequences accurately predicted the HLA-A and HLA-B alleles for most subjects in the first cohort. V-gene and J-gene trimming of TCR beta chains was associated with a missense DCLRE1C variant in a later genetic analysis, and the association was replicated in an independent cohort. CMV serostatus was the only immune exposure information available for the cohort. In an earlier analysis of about 550 of the donors, most TCR beta V segments were observed in productive rearrangements about 90% or about 30% of the time, broadly matching IMGT annotations. The study listed 164 TCR beta chains as associated with cytomegalovirus. Three of the identified cytomegalovirus-associated TCR beta chains were confirmed in vitro to be specific for cytomegalovirus antigens. The classifier was reported to diagnose cytomegalovirus status with high specificity and sensitivity in both the original and validation cohorts. According to a later genetic analysis, donors in an Asian-associated ancestry cluster had fewer N-insertions in productive TCRs than the approximately 700-donor mean. The cohort was sequenced for TCR beta chains only, and without alpha or paired-chain data the features that could be detected were limited. Presence/absence analyses assumed roughly uniform sequencing depth across donors, an assumption that may not hold. Assigning TCR associations to individual alleles was difficult when HLA alleles, especially DR and DQ, strongly co-occurred. Because HLA typing was unavailable for some donors at each locus, only the typed subset was used in association tests. Compared with equally common non-associated chains, HLA-associated TCR beta chains in a later analysis were more clonally expanded and had lower generation probabilities. According to a later analysis, TCR association rates differed among HLA loci, with DRB1 alleles showing the most associated TCRs and HLA-C alleles showing the fewest. A cluster of highly shared sequence variants was judged likely to be a technical artifact of the sequencing pipeline. Correlated functional status among segregating V segments might reflect linkage disequilibrium, but an unknown experimental factor could not be ruled out. The authors suggested that the approach could potentially be extended to other disease states and immunological phenotypes. Because counts were too low, roughly 17 rarely observed V segments, including chromosome 9 orphons, were left out of the earlier analysis of some 640 of the donors. According to a later analysis, most CMV-associated TCR beta chains appeared to be HLA-restricted, and the HLA associations seemed to be driven largely by CMV exposure. Specific HLA alleles were associated with 16,951 TCR beta sequences at a false discovery rate of 0.05 in a later analysis. The 87-base-pair reads could not distinguish some IMGT-functional V segments, including TRBV6-2 and TRBV6-3, so those segments were excluded.

The cohort was made up of approximately 670 healthy bone marrow donors. All cohort members were sampled while nominally healthy, although unrecorded immune exposures were likely present. The donor was CMV seronegative and was included in the group of about 400 seronegative cohort members. Every donor gave a peripheral blood sample, and the peripheral blood mononuclear cells from that sample were used for TCR beta sequencing. The Qiagen DNeasy Blood Extraction Kit was used to extract genomic DNA from the blood cell samples. As concerns this clone: There is no known antigen for this receptor. Base quality data are lacking; no much larger clone is found one base away.

From the germline V gene, CDR1 is SGDLS and CDR2 is YYNGEE. Including the terminal cysteine and phenylalanine, the CDR3 comprises 16 residues. Here the CDR3 DNA is all that survives: 48 bases in frame from base 1. Receptors were amplified or captured by the immunoSEQ multiplex PCR assay. A mixture of 60 forward primers for TCR Vbeta segments and 13 reverse primers for TCR Jbeta segments was used in the multiplex PCR. The CDR3 region of rearranged TCR beta genes was amplified from genomic DNA with a multiplex PCR assay. The Illumina HiSeq System was used to sequence the amplified TCR beta libraries as 87-base-pair reads. In the paper's pipeline: Across the 670 or so repertoires, a later analysis counted tens of millions of unique TCR beta chains, 9.5 million to 12 million of which were shared by at least two donors. To remove PCR and sequencing errors, raw reads were error-corrected and collapsed into unique sequences using a nearest-neighbor algorithm that merged closely related sequences. To assign V, D and J gene segments, CDR3 sequences were aligned to IMGT reference sequences. For a sequence to be retained, a match of at least six nucleotides to both a V gene segment and a J gene segment was required. Rearrangements were called productive when the CDR3 lacked stop codons and stayed in frame with V and J; all others were non-productive. Following IMGT convention, CDR3 was defined as the stretch from the second conserved V-encoded cysteine to the conserved J-encoded phenylalanine. In an earlier analysis of more than 550 of the donors, sequences lacking an unambiguous match to a single V gene segment were excluded. An earlier analysis of approximately 590 of the donors classified V segments as functional when productive rearrangements were above 56.7% and as segregating when the standard deviation between donors was above 5%. To diagnose cytomegalovirus status from the catalog of TCR beta chain sequences, a statistical classification framework was built. V and J gene assignment, in a later analysis, came from comparing TCR nucleotide sequences with IMGT/GENE-DB human TR gene sequences. Using the TCRdist pipeline, a later analysis assigned CDR3 sequences along with most-parsimonious VDJ recombination scenarios. In a later analysis, each TCR beta chain was defined by its CDR3 amino acid sequence together with its V-gene family, and reads lacking a unique V-gene family were excluded. In a later analysis, a few hundred highly shared, low-generation-probability nucleotide sequences were removed to address suspected cross-contamination and a sequencing artifact. In a later analysis, a clonal expansion index was calculated for each public chain from normalized within-repertoire ranks of inferred template counts. Generation probabilities in a later analysis came from a VDJ recombination model fitted to out-of-frame rearrangements, and those results were checked against IGoR. A later analysis scored TCR-TCR, TCR-HLA and TCR-CMV co-occurrence with hypergeometric tests, applying a repertoire-size bias correction to TCR pairs. To estimate false discovery rates, a later analysis permuted the HLA or CMV assignments 20 times. In a later analysis, co-occurring TCRs were grouped using DBSCAN, with TCRdist sequence similarity added in when clustering inside HLA-allele-positive subsets. Repertoires with fewer than 30,000 or more than 120,000 public chains, plus five repertoires with anomalous nucleotide sharing, were excluded from co-occurrence clustering. This is the immuneACCESS table as TCRdb keeps it, with only in-frame sequences that have V and J called. A part of the clones is gone; compared with another copy, unresolved V genes explain less than half, and the rest is unexplained. Clone size and the V and J calls come from that table; the DNA yielded D and trimming. This sample is represented by 200,000 to 250,000 clones; around 83% of them were singletons. Clones ranked in the top ten supply approximately 2.5% of the sample.

This receptor was obtained from a woman aged 40 to 50 in good health and CMV-seronegative. In this chain, TRBV9 is recombined with TRBJ1-3; matching of 6 bases hints at TRBD1 as the D gene. The J call is uncertain, as TRBJ2-2 better fits the DNA end. The sequencing sample was made of PBMCs. The CDR3 protein sequence reads: CASSELPGQNTGELFF. The DNA reads TGTGCCAGCAGCGAATTGCCGGGACAAAACACCGGGGAGCTGTTTTTT.